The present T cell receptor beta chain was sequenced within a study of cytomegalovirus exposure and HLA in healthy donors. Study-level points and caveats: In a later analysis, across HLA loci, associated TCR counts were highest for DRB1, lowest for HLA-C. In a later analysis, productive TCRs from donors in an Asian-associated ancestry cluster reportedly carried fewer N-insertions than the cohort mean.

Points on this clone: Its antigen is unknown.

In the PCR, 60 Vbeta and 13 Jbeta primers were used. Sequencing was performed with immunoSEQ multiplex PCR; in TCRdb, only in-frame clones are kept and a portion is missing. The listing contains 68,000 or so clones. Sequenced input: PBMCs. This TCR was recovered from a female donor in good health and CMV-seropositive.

The CDR3 here is CASSSLETQYF. The CDR3, as DNA: TGTGCCAGCAGCTCCCTAGAGACCCAGTACTTC. This chain uses TRBV7-8 with TRBJ2-5, with D unclear. The CDR3 sequence is 11 residues long. Germline values: CDR1 SGHVS, CDR2 FQNEAQ. Trimming took off 4 bases at V and 4 bases at J, with 4 bases between the two ends.